This TCR beta chain was captured by sequencing in a study of blood T cell repertoires in COVID-19. Participant ages covered about 18 to 90 years across 20 to 25 US areas. Some clones are missing from TCRdb's copy, which holds only in-frame ones; the method was immunoSEQ multiplex PCR. Of under 250,000 clones detected, approximately 84% appear once; the ten largest clones hold around 2%. As concerns this clone: Other DNA sequences within the sample encode an identical CDR3.

The clonotype originates from a man between 60 and 75 years old who had recovered from COVID-19. The sequencing input was PBMCs or T cells enriched from blood (not recorded which).

The CDR3 DNA reads as TGTGCCAGCAGCTTACAGGGAAGCAATTCACCCCTCCACTTT. This codes for CASSLQGSNSPLHF. The chain joins TRBV11-3 to TRBJ1-6, with D perhaps TRBD1 (5 bases). CDR1 SGHNT and CDR2 YENEEA come from the germline V gene. CDR3 length equals 14 residues. Trimming pared 2 bases from V and 7 bases from J, leaving 9 bases between.